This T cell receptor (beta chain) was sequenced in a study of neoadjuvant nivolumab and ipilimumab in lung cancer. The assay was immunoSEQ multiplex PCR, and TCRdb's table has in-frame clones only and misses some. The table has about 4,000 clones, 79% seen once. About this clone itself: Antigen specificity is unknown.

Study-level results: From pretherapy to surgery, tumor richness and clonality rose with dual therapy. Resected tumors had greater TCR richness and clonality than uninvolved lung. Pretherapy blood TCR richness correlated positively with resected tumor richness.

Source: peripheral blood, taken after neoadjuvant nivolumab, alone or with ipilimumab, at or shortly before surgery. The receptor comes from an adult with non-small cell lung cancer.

This CDR3 is CASKGGQKNTEAFF. Written as DNA, the CDR3 is TGTGCCAGCAAGGGGGGACAGAAGAACACTGAAGCTTTCTTT. J is TRBJ1-1 and V is TRBV5-4, with 7 bases identical to TRBD1. The germline V gene encodes CDR1 SGHNT and CDR2 YYREEE (reference sequence). V dropped 6 bases and J dropped 1; count of bases not matched to a gene: 6. This CDR3 region has 14 residues. Complete variable domain (other parts from reference TRBV5-4 and TRBJ1-1): ETGVTQSPTHLIKTRGQQVTLRCSSQSGHNTVSWYQQALGQGPQFIFQYYREEENGRGNFPPRFSGLQFPNYSSELNVNALELDDSALYLCASKGGQKNTEAFFGQGTRLTVV.